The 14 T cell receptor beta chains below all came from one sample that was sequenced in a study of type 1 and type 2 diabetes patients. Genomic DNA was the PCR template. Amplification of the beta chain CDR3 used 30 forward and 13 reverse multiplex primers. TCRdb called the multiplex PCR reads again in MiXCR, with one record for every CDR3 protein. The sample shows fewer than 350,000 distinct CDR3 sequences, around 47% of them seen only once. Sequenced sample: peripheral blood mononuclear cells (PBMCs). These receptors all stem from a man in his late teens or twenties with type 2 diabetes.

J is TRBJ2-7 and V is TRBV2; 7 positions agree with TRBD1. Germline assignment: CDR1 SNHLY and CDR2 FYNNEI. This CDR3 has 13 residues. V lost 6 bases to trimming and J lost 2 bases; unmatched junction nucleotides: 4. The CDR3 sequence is CASRRQGTYEQYF. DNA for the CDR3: TGTGCCAGCAGACGACAGGGAACCTACGAGCAGTACTTC. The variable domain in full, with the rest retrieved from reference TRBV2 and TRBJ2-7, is EPEVTQTPSHQVTQMGQEVILRCVPISNHLYFYWYRQILGQKVEFLVSFYNNEISEKSEIFDDQFSVERPDGSNFTLKIRSTKLEDSAMYFCASRRQGTYEQYFGPGTRLTVT.

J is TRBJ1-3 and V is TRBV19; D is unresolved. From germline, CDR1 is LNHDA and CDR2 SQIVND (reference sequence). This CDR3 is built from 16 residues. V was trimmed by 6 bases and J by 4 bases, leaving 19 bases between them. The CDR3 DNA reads TGTGCCAGTAGAAATCCCAACCCGGGAGTCGGAAACACCATATATTTT. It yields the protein CASRNPNPGVGNTIYF. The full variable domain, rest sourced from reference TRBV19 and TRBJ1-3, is DGGITQSPKYLFRKEGQNVTLSCEQNLNHDAMYWYRQDPGQGLRLIYYSQIVNDFQKGDIAEGYSVSREKKESFPLTVTSAQKNPTAFYLCASRNPNPGVGNTIYFGEGSWLTVV.

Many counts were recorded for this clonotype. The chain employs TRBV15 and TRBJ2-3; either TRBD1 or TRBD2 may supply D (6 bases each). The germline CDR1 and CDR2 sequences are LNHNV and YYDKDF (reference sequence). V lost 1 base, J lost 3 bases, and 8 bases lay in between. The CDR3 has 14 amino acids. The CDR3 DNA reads TGTGCCACCAGCAGAGTAGGGGGGACAGATACGCAGTATTTT. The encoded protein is CATSRVGGTDTQYF.

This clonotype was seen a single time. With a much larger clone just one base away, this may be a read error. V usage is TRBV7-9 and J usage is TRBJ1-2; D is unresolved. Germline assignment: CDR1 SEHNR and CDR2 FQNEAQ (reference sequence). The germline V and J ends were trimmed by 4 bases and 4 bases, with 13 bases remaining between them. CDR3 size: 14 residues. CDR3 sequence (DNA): TGTGCCAGCAGCTCAAATACGATGGGCTATGGCTACACCTTC. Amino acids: CASSSNTMGYGYTF.

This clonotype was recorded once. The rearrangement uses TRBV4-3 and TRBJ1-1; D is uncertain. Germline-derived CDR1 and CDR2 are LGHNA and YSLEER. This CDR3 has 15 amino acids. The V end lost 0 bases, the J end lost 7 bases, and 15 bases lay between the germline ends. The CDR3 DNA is TGCGCCAGCAGCCAAGATCTTAGCGATACGAGTGAAGCTTTCTTT. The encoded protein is CASSQDLSDTSEAFF.

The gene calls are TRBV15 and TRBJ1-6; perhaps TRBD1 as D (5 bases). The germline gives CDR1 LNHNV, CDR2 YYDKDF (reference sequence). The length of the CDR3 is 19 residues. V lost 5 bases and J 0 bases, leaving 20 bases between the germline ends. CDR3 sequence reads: CATSYTFPGTSSYNSPLHF. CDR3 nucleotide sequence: TGTGCCACCAGCTACACATTCCCTGGGACCAGCTCCTATAATTCACCCCTCCACTTT.

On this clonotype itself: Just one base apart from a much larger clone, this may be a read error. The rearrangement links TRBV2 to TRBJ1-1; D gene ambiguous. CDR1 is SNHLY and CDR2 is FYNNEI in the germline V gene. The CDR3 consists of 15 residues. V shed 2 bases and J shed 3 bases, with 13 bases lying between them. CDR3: CASSESEPGDTEAFF. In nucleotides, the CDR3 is TGTGCCAGCAGTGAAAGTGAGCCAGGTGACACTGAAGCTTTCTTT.

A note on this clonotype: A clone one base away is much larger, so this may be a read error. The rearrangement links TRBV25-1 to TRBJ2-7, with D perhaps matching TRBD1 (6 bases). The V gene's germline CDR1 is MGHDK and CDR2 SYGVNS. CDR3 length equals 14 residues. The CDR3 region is CASSVRDTSYEQHF. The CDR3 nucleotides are TGTGCCAGCAGTGTCCGGGACACCTCCTACGAGCAGCACTTC.

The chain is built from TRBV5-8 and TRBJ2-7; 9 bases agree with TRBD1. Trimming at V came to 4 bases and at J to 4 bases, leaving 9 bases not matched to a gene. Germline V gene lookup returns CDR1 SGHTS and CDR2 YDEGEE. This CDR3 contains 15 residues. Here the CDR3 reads CASSPRTGAEYEQYF. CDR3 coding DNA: TGTGCCAGCAGCCCAAGGACAGGGGCGGAATACGAGCAGTACTTC.

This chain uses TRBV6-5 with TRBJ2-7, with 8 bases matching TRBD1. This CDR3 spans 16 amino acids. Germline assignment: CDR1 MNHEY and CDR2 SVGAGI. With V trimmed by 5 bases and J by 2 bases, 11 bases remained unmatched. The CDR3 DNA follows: TGTGCCAGCAGTCTCCGTGGGACAGGTGATACCTACGAGCAGTACTTC. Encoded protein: CASSLRGTGDTYEQYF.

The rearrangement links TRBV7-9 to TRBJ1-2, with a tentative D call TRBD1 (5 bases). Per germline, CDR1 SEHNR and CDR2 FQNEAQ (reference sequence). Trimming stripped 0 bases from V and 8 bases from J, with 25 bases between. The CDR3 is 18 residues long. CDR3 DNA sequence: TGTGCCAGCAGCTTAGCAAGGGACGTTCTCCGACCCATATGGGGCTACACCTTC. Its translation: CASSLARDVLRPIWGYTF. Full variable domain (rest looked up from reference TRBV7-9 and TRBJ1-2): DTGVSQNPRHKITKRGQNVTFRCDPISEHNRLYWYRQTLGQGPEFLTYFQNEAQLEKSRLLSDRFSAERPKGSFSTLEIQRTEQGDSAMYLCASSLARDVLRPIWGYTFGSGTRLTVV.

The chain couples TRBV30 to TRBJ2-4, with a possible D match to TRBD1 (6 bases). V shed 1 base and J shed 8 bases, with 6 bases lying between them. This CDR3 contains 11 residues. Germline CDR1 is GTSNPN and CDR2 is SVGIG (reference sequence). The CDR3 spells CAWSEGDIQYF. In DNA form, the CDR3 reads TGTGCCTGGAGTGAGGGGGACATTCAGTACTTC. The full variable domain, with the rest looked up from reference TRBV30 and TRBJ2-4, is SQTIHQWPATLVQPVGSPLSLECTVEGTSNPNLYWYRQAAGRGLQLLFYSVGIGQISSEVPQNLSASRPQDRQFILSSKKLLLSDSGFYLCAWSEGDIQYFGAGTRLSVL.

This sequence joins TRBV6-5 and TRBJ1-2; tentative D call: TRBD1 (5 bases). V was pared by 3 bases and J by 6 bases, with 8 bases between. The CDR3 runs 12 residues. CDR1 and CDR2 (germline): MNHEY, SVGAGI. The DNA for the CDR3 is TGTGCCAGCAGTTATCAGGGTAATGGCTACACCTTC. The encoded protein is CASSYQGNGYTF.

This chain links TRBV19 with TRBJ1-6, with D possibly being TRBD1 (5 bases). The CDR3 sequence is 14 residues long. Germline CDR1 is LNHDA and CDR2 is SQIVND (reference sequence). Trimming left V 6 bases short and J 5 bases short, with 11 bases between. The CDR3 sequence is CASRGGFNNSPLHF. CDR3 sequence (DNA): TGTGCCAGTAGGGGGGGTTTCAATAATTCACCCCTCCACTTT.